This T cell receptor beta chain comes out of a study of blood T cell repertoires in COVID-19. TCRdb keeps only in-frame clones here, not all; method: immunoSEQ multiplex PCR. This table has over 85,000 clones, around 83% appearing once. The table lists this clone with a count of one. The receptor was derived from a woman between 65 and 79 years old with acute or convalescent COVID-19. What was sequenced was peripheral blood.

The CDR3 is CSVEIQRGIVYEQYF. As DNA, the CDR3 is TGCAGCGTTGAAATCCAGCGGGGGATCGTCTACGAGCAGTACTTC. The chain is built from TRBV29-1 and TRBJ2-7, with 8 positions matching TRBD2. The V gene's germline CDR1 is SQVTM and CDR2 ANQGSEA. Trimming cost V 2 bases and J 3 bases; bases outside gene matches: 9. This CDR3 is built from 15 residues.